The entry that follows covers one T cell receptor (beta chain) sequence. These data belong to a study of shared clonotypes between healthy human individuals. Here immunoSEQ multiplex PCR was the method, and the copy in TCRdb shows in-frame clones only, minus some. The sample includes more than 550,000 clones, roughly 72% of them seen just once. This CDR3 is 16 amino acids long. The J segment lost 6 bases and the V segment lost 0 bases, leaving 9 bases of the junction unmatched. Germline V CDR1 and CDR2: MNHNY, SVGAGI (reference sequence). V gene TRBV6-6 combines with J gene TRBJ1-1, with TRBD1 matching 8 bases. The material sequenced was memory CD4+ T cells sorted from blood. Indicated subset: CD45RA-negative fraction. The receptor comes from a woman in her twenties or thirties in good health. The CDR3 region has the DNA TGTGCCAGCAGTTACTCGAATACAGGGGGGTACGCTGAAGCTTTCTTT. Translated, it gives CASSYSNTGGYAEAFF.